This T cell receptor (beta chain) was documented in a study of blood T cell repertoires in COVID-19 (dated by TCRdb to about 2020). Context from the whole study: The collaborator samples originated in the United States, Italy and Spain and spanned the acute and convalescent phases of COVID-19. HLA class I and class II types, where available, came from metadata supplied by the sample provider rather than from assay-based typing. A de-identified subject ID, COVID-19 status, age in years and sex were almost always included in the sample metadata. Subjects who had been exposed to COVID-19, were actively infected with it, or had recovered from it provided the deeply sampled blood TCRbeta repertoires that made up the dataset. The prospective study material was composed of cDNA or gDNA derived from T cells, B-cell-depleted T cells, or PBMCs. The repertoires were released in a freely available public database meant as a resource for research on the immune response to SARS-CoV-2. Samples came from the ongoing ImmuneRACE study (first 160 participants) plus 1,254 subjects from 6 global collaborators. The study at large found these results: The quantity of clinical and demographic metadata differed by source and by participant and was supplied without curation.

For this clone: There is no known antigen for this receptor. No base quality values were provided; no much bigger clone lies one nucleotide off.

TCRbeta CDR3 regions were amplified from genomic DNA by means of the immunoSEQ Assay, a bias-controlled multiplex PCR. The authors' analysis ran thus. Nucleated cell counts per sample were estimated from amplification of reference gene primers within the assay. To quantify the absolute abundance of each unique TCRbeta CDR3 rearrangement, sequence reads were collapsed and filtered. For each sample, productive Simpson clonality was calculated as the square root of Simpson's diversity index over productive rearrangements. The immuneACCESS repertoire file appears here via TCRdb, limited to in-frame rearrangements. These files lack a portion of the clones; in checked studies, under half of the deficit traces to unresolved V genes, and the cause of the others is not known. The DNA was the basis for D and trimming; V, J and clone size are from that table. This sample gives roughly 360,000 clones in total; 80% to 85% of them show up just once. The ten largest clonotypes hold about 4.8% of the sample.

Participants in the prospective study were aged roughly 18 to 100 years, lived in about two dozen United States geographic areas, and enrolled through a virtual design. In the prospective study, participants were assigned to cohorts based on the clinical history participants reported in a screening survey and a study questionnaire. Recovered participants in ImmuneRACE Cohort 3 were defined by two consecutive negative NP/OP PCR tests, clearance by a healthcare professional, or resolution of symptoms. In the prospective study, whole blood, serum and a nasopharyngeal or oropharyngeal swab were collected from each participant by mobile phlebotomists. Additional blood draws and questionnaires over an approximately 2-month period could optionally be provided by prospective study participants. Blood samples from the prospective study were shipped frozen or at room temperature prior to DNA extraction.

The receptor was derived from a woman between 45 and 65 years old who had recovered from COVID-19. The source material was PBMCs or T cells enriched from blood (not recorded which).

Here is the DNA: TGTGCCTGGAGCCCGGGACAACTAGGGGGATACACCTTC. This yields the protein CAWSPGQLGGYTF. The rearranged segments are TRBV30 and TRBJ1-2; the D segment could be TRBD1, given 6 matching bases. The germline V gene (reference sequence) yields GTSNPN for CDR1 and SVGIG for CDR2. The CDR3 measures 13 amino acids from cysteine to phenylalanine. CDR3 DNA only is kept here, 39 bases in frame from base 1. Deletion took 3 bases off V and 11 bases off J, with a span of 19 bases between the germline ends.